The rows below give T cell receptor beta chains drawn from one sample of a study of OX40 agonist ivuxolimab in advanced cancers. Produced via immunoSEQ multiplex PCR; TCRdb's table is partial and in-frame only. The top ten clones hold roughly 1% of a sample with tens of thousands of clones, approximately 89% of them seen once. The sample consisted of CD4+ or CD8+ T cells sorted from blood, taken in a trial of the OX40 agonist ivuxolimab. Every receptor here comes from an adult with an advanced solid tumor such as melanoma, head and neck, liver or kidney cancer. Each CDR3 is given with its conserved first and last residue. D genes are given only for firm matches. Clone size, where shown, is once, few, many, or a class for clones that have expanded.

V gene	clone size	J gene	D gene	CDR3 DNA	CDR3 protein
TRBV5-6	once	TRBJ1-1	.	TGTGCCAGCAGCGTCTGGGGCCTGAACACTGAAGCTTTCTTT	CASSVWGLNTEAFF
TRBV6-1	.	TRBJ1-1	.	TGTGCCAGCAGAATCATGAACACTGAAGCTTTCTTT	CASRIMNTEAFF
TRBV6-6	.	TRBJ2-3	.	TGTGCCAGCAGTTACAGGGCGTCAGATACGCAGTATTTT	CASSYRASDTQYF
TRBV4-1	once	TRBJ1-1	.	TGCGCCAGCAGCCCACTTTTGAACACTGAAGCTTTCTTT	CASSPLLNTEAFF
TRBV5-1	.	TRBJ1-2	.	TGCGCCAGCAGCTTGGGGGGGAGCTATGGCTACACCTTC	CASSLGGSYGYTF
TRBV6-1	.	TRBJ2-4	TRBD1	TGTGCCAGCAGTGAAGCGAGTTTAGGGACAGATCTCGCCAAAAACATTCAGTACTTC	CASSEASLGTDLAKNIQYF
TRBV20-1	.	TRBJ2-1	.	TGCAGTGCGCTAGGCCTCGAGGAGCAGTTCTTC	CSALGLEEQFF
TRBV5-1	.	TRBJ2-1	.	TGCGCCAGCAGCTTCCAACTAGAGAATGAGCAGTTCTTC	CASSFQLENEQFF
TRBV5-1	.	TRBJ2-1	.	TGCGCCAGCAGCTTCCGGGGGGCCCTTTACAATGAGCAGTTCTTC	CASSFRGALYNEQFF
TRBV7-1	.	TRBJ1-1	TRBD1	TGTGCCAGCAGCTCACAGGGGGCGGACACTGAAGCTTTCTTT	CASSSQGADTEAFF
TRBV5-1	.	TRBJ1-1	.	TGCGCCAGCAGCCCGGGTGGGGGCCAGACCCTTTCTGAAGCTTTCTTT	CASSPGGGQTLSEAFF
TRBV5-1	.	TRBJ1-3	.	TGCGCCAGCAGCTTTGGGATTGGGACGGGGACTCTTGGAAACACCATATATTTT	CASSFGIGTGTLGNTIYF
TRBV7-8	.	TRBJ2-1	.	TGTGCCAGCAGCCCCCCAGGTGCGCGGGATGAGCAGTTCTTC	CASSPPGARDEQFF
TRBV5-1	.	TRBJ1-3	.	TGCGCCAGCAGCTCCGGGACAACAACTGGAAACACCATATATTTT	CASSSGTTTGNTIYF
TRBV6-5	.	TRBJ1-2	.	TGTGCCAGCAGCCTTGACCCTAGCTATGGCTACACCTTC	CASSLDPSYGYTF
TRBV11-2	once	TRBJ2-1	TRBD2	TGTGCCAGCAGCTCCAGCGCGACTAGCGGGGGGTATGAGCAGTTCTTC	CASSSSATSGGYEQFF
TRBV4-1	.	TRBJ2-2	.	TGCGCCAGCAGAAAGGACCCATTTAACACCGGGGAGCTGTTTTTT	CASRKDPFNTGELFF
TRBV6-1	.	TRBJ2-7	.	TGTGCCAGCAGGGCGGGACCCAGCTCCTACGAGCAGTACTTC	CASRAGPSSYEQYF
TRBV5-1	.	TRBJ2-3	.	TGCGCCAGCAGTTGGGACGGCACAGATACGCAGTATTTT	CASSWDGTDTQYF
TRBV5-4	.	TRBJ1-1	.	TGTGCCAGCAGCCCACAGGGAGGGACTGAAGCTTTCTTT	CASSPQGGTEAFF
TRBV23-1	.	TRBJ1-2	.	TGCGCCAGCAGTCAATCACGGACACCGCTCTATGGCTACACCTTC	CASSQSRTPLYGYTF
TRBV10-2	.	TRBJ2-5	.	TGCGCCAGCAGCCAAGGGGGGCGAGAGACCCAGTACTTC	CASSQGGRETQYF
TRBV7-9	.	TRBJ1-1	.	TGTGCCAGCAGCTTAGGCGCGCTTGGAGGATCTGAAGCTTTCTTT	CASSLGALGGSEAFF
TRBV29-1	.	TRBJ1-5	.	TGCAGCGTTGGTTCATGGAATCAGCCCCAGCATTTT	CSVGSWNQPQHF
TRBV10-2	.	TRBJ2-3	TRBD1	TGCGCCAGCAGTGAGTTAAGGGGGCTTGGTCGCGCGCAGTATTTT	CASSELRGLGRAQYF
TRBV5-1	once	TRBJ2-1	.	TGCGCCAGCAGCTTGGATAGCGGCGAGCAGTTCTTC	CASSLDSGEQFF
TRBV5-1	.	TRBJ1-2	TRBD1	TGCGCCAGCAGCGGTGGTCGGACAGGGAGCTATGGCTACACCTTC	CASSGGRTGSYGYTF
TRBV18	few	TRBJ2-2	TRBD1	TGTGCCAGCTCACGGGACAGAAACACCGGGGAGCTGTTTTTT	CASSRDRNTGELFF
TRBV11-3	.	TRBJ2-1	TRBD1	TGTGCCAGCAGCTTAGATCCGGTCAGGGGGATAATCTTC	CASSLDPVRGIIF
TRBV7-6	.	TRBJ1-1	.	TGTGCCAGCAGCTTAACTTCGATTAGGGTACAGGGCACGCTTGAAGCTTTCTTT	CASSLTSIRVQGTLEAFF
TRBV18	.	TRBJ1-4	.	TGTGCCAGCTCACGAGGACAGAATGAAAAACTGTTTTTT	CASSRGQNEKLFF
TRBV9	.	TRBJ1-1	.	TGTGCCAGCAGCGCCCGTTCCAGGGGGAACACTGAAGCTTTCTTT	CASSARSRGNTEAFF
TRBV6-1	.	TRBJ1-2	TRBD1	TGTGCCAGCAGTTTCACAGGGGAGGGGGGCTACACCTTC	CASSFTGEGGYTF
TRBV5-1	once	TRBJ2-7	TRBD2	TGCGCCAGCAGCGGGCTAGCGGGGGGAGACAGATACGAGCAGTACTTC	CASSGLAGGDRYEQYF
TRBV7-2	once	TRBJ2-5	TRBD2	TGTGCCAGCAGCTTAGGACTAGCGGGGGGGCTGGGGGAGACCCAGTACTTC	CASSLGLAGGLGETQYF
TRBV4-2	few	TRBJ2-7	TRBD2	TGTGCCAGCAGTAACGGACTAGCCCGGTCCTACGAGCAGTACTTC	CASSNGLARSYEQYF
TRBV25-1	.	TRBJ2-7	.	TGTGCCAGCAGCAGGGAAGGAGGCGAGCAGTACTTC	CASSREGGEQYF
TRBV29-1	.	TRBJ1-1	TRBD1	TGCAGCGTTGAAGGGGACAGGCGCGGGACTGAAGCTTTCTTT	CSVEGDRRGTEAFF
TRBV6-5	.	TRBJ1-2	.	TGTGCCAGCAGTTATAGGCACACTAACTATGGCTACACCTTC	CASSYRHTNYGYTF
TRBV5-1	.	TRBJ1-2	.	TGCGCCAGCAGCTTGGGCCCCGAGCAGCGTGGCTACACCTTC	CASSLGPEQRGYTF
TRBV5-1	.	TRBJ2-7	TRBD1	TGTGCCAGCAGCGGGGACAGGGGCTACGAGCAGTACTTC	CASSGDRGYEQYF
TRBV28	.	TRBJ2-7	TRBD2	TGTGCCAGCAGTTTAGAGACGCGACTAGCCCAGCAGTACTTC	CASSLETRLAQQYF
TRBV6-4	.	TRBJ2-2	TRBD1	TGTGCCAGCAGTGCCGCTACAGGGGGCACCGGGGAGCTGTTTTTT	CASSAATGGTGELFF
TRBV6-5	.	TRBJ1-3	.	TGTGCCAGCAGTTACTCGAGAGGGGCCTCTGGAAACACCATATATTTT	CASSYSRGASGNTIYF
TRBV6-1	.	TRBJ2-7	.	TGTGCCAGCAGTTCGACAGGTCCCTACGAGCAGTACTTC	CASSSTGPYEQYF
TRBV10-2	.	TRBJ1-6	.	TGCGCCAGCAGTGAGGGTGACTCCTATAATTCACCCCTCCACTTT	CASSEGDSYNSPLHF
TRBV19	once	TRBJ1-5	.	TGTGCCAGTAGCAGTATAGGTGGGGGGAGCGCAGTCAGTAGTCAGCCCCAGCATTTT	CASSSIGGGSAVSSQPQHF
TRBV18	.	TRBJ2-5	TRBD1	TGTGCCAGCTCAGGGACAGAAGAGACCCAGTACTTC	CASSGTEETQYF
TRBV13	.	TRBJ2-6	TRBD1	TGTGCCAGCAGCGAAACAGGGGGTTCTGGGGCCAACGTCCTGACTTTC	CASSETGGSGANVLTF
TRBV6-5	.	TRBJ1-2	.	TGTGCCAGCAGTCCAGGGTTGGTCTATGGCTACACCTTC	CASSPGLVYGYTF
TRBV2	.	TRBJ1-2	.	TGTGCCAGCACCGGGACTCCCGAGGGGAGGTACACCTTC	CASTGTPEGRYTF
TRBV5-1	.	TRBJ1-3	.	TGCGCCAGCAGCTTGGGGGACATCTCTGGAAACACCATATATTTT	CASSLGDISGNTIYF
TRBV5-1	.	TRBJ2-7	TRBD1	TGCGCCAGCAGCCCCCCCGGGACAGGGTCCTACGAGCAGTACTTC	CASSPPGTGSYEQYF